The 15 T cell receptor beta chains presented below share a single source sample, sequenced in a study of spatial heterogeneity in lung cancer. Time point meaning: blood at routine non-recurrence follow-up after resection. TCRdb re-called the 5' RACE reads through MiXCR, storing one row per CDR3 protein. The repertoire holds about 43,000 distinct CDR3 sequences, with about 22% as singletons. Specimen: PBMCs, collected at follow-up. The receptor set was obtained from a female donor with early-stage non-small cell lung cancer.

This chain uses TRBV29-1 with TRBJ2-3, with TRBD2 as a possible D gene (6 bases). V was clipped by 4 bases and J by 3 bases, with 8 bases between them. CDR1 SQVTM and CDR2 ANQGSEA come from the germline V gene. This CDR3 has 12 amino acids. The CDR3 sequence: CSVGLVTDTQYF. The CDR3 region has the DNA TGCAGCGTTGGACTAGTTACAGATACGCAGTATTTT.

This clonotype came up a few times. This chain links TRBV7-3 with TRBJ2-2; D is undetermined. The germline CDR1 and CDR2 sequences are SGHTA and FQGTGA. There are 13 residues in the CDR3. The V gene lost 5 bases and the J gene lost 3 bases, with 7 bases spanning the gap. As DNA, the CDR3 is TGTGCCAGCAGCCAAGGGTACACCGGGGAGCTGTTTTTT. Translation: CASSQGYTGELFF.

This clonotype was seen at least ten times. The chain is built from TRBV27 and TRBJ1-2, with TRBD1 matching 11 bases. Germline CDR1 and CDR2: MNHEY and SMNVEV (reference sequence). V was clipped by 6 bases and J by 7 bases; unmatched bases: 10. The CDR3 contains 15 residues. The CDR3 here is CASRDRGLRGTGYTF. The CDR3 DNA follows: TGTGCCAGCAGGGACAGGGGGCTTCGGGGCACTGGCTACACCTTC.

The chain is built from TRBV27 and TRBJ2-1; 7 bases are a match to TRBD1. V gave up 3 bases and J gave up 4 bases; unmatched junction bases: 9. Germline loops: CDR1 MNHEY, CDR2 SMNVEV (reference sequence). CDR3 length: 16 residues. The CDR3 DNA follows: TGTGCCAGCAGTTTCCTCGGGACAGCAAAATACAATGAGCAGTTCTTC. Its translation: CASSFLGTAKYNEQFF.

This clonotype was counted at least ten times. This chain joins TRBV7-9 and TRBJ2-1; 12 nucleotides line up with TRBD2. Losses at the gene ends were 5 bases for V and 7 bases for J; bases not matched to a gene: 6. The CDR3 is made up of 15 amino acids. From germline, CDR1 is SEHNR and CDR2 FQNEAQ (reference sequence). The CDR3 loop is CASSELAGGHNEQFF. CDR3 DNA sequence: TGTGCCAGCAGCGAGCTAGCGGGGGGGCATAATGAGCAGTTCTTC.

This clonotype was observed a few times. The V gene is TRBV5-1, the J gene TRBJ2-1; TRBD2 matches at 13 bases. Trimming at V came to 2 bases and at J to 2 bases, leaving 1 base not matched to a gene. CDR1 SGHRS and CDR2 YFSETQ come from the germline V gene. The CDR3 length is 16 residues. CDR3 nucleotide sequence: TGCGCCAGCAGCTTCGGACTAGCGGGGGCCTACAATGAGCAGTTCTTC. Protein sequence: CASSFGLAGAYNEQFF.

This clonotype was observed many times. The gene calls are TRBV7-8 and TRBJ2-3, with D maybe TRBD2 (5 bases). From germline, CDR1 is SGHVS and CDR2 FQNEAQ. The germline V and J ends were trimmed by 5 bases and 1 base, with 7 bases remaining between them. This CDR3 is 13 amino acids long. The CDR3 is CASSRDRTDTQYF. The CDR3 nucleotides are TGTGCCAGCAGCCGGGATCGCACAGATACGCAGTATTTT.

V and J are TRBV28 and TRBJ2-1; D tentatively reads TRBD1 or TRBD2 (5 bases each). Germline CDR1 and CDR2: MDHEN and SYDVKM. This CDR3 has 17 amino acids. Trimming left V 6 bases short and J 3 bases short, with 21 bases between. The DNA of the CDR3 is TGTGCCAGCAGAACCTCTGACGGGGCGATAGACTACAATGAGCAGTTCTTC. Protein sequence: CASRTSDGAIDYNEQFF.

The chain carries TRBV20-1 and TRBJ2-5, with D perhaps matching TRBD2 (6 bases). V shed 8 bases and J shed 2 bases, with 12 bases lying between them. Germline CDR1 is DFQATT and CDR2 is SNEGSKA (reference sequence). CDR3 length: 12 amino acids. CDR3 sequence: CSSRDSQETQYF. The DNA for the CDR3 is TGCAGTTCTCGGGACTCACAAGAGACCCAGTACTTC.

V is TRBV4-2 and J is TRBJ2-5; TRBD2 aligns across 10 bases. There are 14 residues in the CDR3. Germline CDR1 is LGHNA and CDR2 is YNFKEQ. The V and J ends lost 4 bases and 7 bases, in that order; junction bases with no gene match: 6. In DNA form, the CDR3 reads TGTGCCAGCAGCCTTACCGGGACTAGCGCGACCCAGTACTTC. The encoded protein is CASSLTGTSATQYF.

This clonotype was counted only a few times. V and J are TRBV6-6 and TRBJ2-7; 8 bases are shared with TRBD1. This CDR3 region has 13 residues. The V gene's germline CDR1 is MNHNY and CDR2 SVGAGI (reference sequence). V gave up 6 bases and J gave up 5 bases; unmatched junction bases: 6. The CDR3 protein is CASRTGVNHEQYF. CDR3 nucleotides: TGTGCCAGCAGGACAGGGGTTAACCACGAGCAGTACTTC.

The V call is TRBV5-1, the J call TRBJ2-3; TRBD1 might be the D (5 bases). The CDR3 has 14 residues. CDR1 is SGHRS, CDR2 YFSETQ, per germline. V dropped 4 bases and J dropped 2 bases, with 11 bases sitting between them. The CDR3 loop reads CASSIQGFTDTQYF. Here the CDR3 DNA reads TGCGCCAGCAGCATCCAGGGATTCACAGATACGCAGTATTTT.

This clonotype was seen at least ten times. The chain couples TRBV28 to TRBJ2-7, with 7 bases that match TRBD1. The germline CDR1 and CDR2 sequences are MDHEN and SYDVKM. The CDR3 has 14 residues. J was trimmed by 7 bases and V by 6 bases; bases with no gene match: 12. The CDR3 protein is CASRAGTDFWEQYF. CDR3 coding DNA: TGTGCCAGCAGGGCCGGGACAGATTTCTGGGAGCAGTACTTC. The whole variable domain, remainder taken from reference TRBV28 and TRBJ2-7, is DVKVTQSSRYLVKRTGEKVFLECVQDMDHENMFWYRQDPGLGLRLIYFSYDVKMKEKGDIPEGYSVSREKKERFSLILESASTNQTSMYLCASRAGTDFWEQYFGPGTRLTVT.

The chain carries TRBV6-1 and TRBJ2-7, with no clear D. The germline V gene encodes CDR1 MNHNS and CDR2 SASEGT. CDR3 size: 15 residues. V was clipped by 6 bases and J by 0 bases, with 15 bases between them. CDR3 nucleotide sequence: TGTGCCAGCAGGGAGAAGGATCACCCCTCCTACGAGCAGTACGTC. Residues: CASREKDHPSYEQYV.

This clonotype came up many times. The rearrangement joins TRBV7-2 to TRBJ2-7; no clear D. Per germline, CDR1 SGHTA and CDR2 FQGNSA. Between the trimmed V and J ends, which lost 1 base and 0 bases, there was a span of 10 bases. The CDR3 totals 15 residues. This CDR3 reads CASSLVGGPSYEQYF. The CDR3 DNA is TGTGCCAGCAGCTTAGTCGGCGGCCCCTCCTACGAGCAGTACTTC.